This T cell receptor beta chain was retrieved from a study of OX40 agonist ivuxolimab in advanced cancers. Germline CDR1 and CDR2: MGHRA and YSYEKL. CDR3 length equals 16 residues. V was clipped by 1 base and J by 4 bases; unmatched bases: 9. Data came from immunoSEQ multiplex PCR; TCRdb stores just in-frame clones and leaves some out. Of about 86,000 clones in the sample, 75% to 95% were seen once. Sequencing used CD4+ or CD8+ T cells sorted from blood, obtained in a trial of the OX40 agonist ivuxolimab. The rearrangement joins TRBV4-1 to TRBJ2-7, with 8 bases identical to TRBD2. The sequence derives from an adult with an advanced solid tumor such as melanoma, head and neck, liver or kidney cancer. The CDR3 is CASSQVEGTRHYEQYF. The CDR3 DNA sequence: TGCGCCAGCAGCCAAGTGGAAGGGACTAGACATTACGAGCAGTACTTC.